One T cell receptor beta chain is described in this entry. The sample comes from a study of PD-1 blockade in classical Hodgkin lymphoma. Time point in this sample: cycle 4 day 1 (C4D1), after less than 7 weeks of nivolumab. Relapse was seen in all patients after autologous stem cell transplantation, and brentuximab vedotin exposure was variable. Negative selection with magnetic separation was used to purify CD4+ T cells from thawed PBMCs. This table comes from immunoSEQ multiplex PCR, and its TCRdb copy is limited to in-frame clones, with some not included. This table has 1,500 to 2,500 clones, around four fifths appearing once. Trimming pared 5 bases from V and 3 bases from J, leaving 16 bases between. Germline V lookup: CDR1 LNHDA, CDR2 SQIVND (reference sequence). This CDR3 contains 15 residues.

The rearrangement links TRBV19 to TRBJ1-2; no clear D gene. The receptor was isolated from a human donor with classical Hodgkin lymphoma. Sequenced material: CD4+ T cells from blood, taken before the fourth cycle of nivolumab. The CDR3: CASSPIEGGYYGYTF. The CDR3 coding sequence is TGTGCCAGTAGTCCAATCGAAGGAGGGTACTATGGCTACACCTTC.